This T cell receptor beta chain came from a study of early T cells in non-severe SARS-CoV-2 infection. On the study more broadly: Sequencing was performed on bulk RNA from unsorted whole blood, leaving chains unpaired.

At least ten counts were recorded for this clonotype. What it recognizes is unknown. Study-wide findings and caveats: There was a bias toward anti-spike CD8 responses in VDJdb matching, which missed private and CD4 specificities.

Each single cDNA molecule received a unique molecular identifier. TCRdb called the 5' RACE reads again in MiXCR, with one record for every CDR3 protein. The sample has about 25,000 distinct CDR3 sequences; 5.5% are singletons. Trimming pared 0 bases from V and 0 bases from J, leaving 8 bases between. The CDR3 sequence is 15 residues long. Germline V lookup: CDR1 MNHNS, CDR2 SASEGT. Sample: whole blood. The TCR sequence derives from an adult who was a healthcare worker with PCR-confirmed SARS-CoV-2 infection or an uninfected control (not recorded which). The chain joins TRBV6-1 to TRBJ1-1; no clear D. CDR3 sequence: CASSEARLLNTEAFF. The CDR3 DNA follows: TGTGCCAGCAGTGAAGCTAGACTGCTGAACACTGAAGCTTTCTTT.